Shown below are 2 T cell receptor beta chains from a single sample sequenced in a study of Graves' ophthalmopathy and Graves' hyperthyroidism. The study amplified TCR beta CDR3 regions using RNA transcripts. First-round RT-PCR employed HTBI primers, with a second-round multiplex PCR after it. Via MiXCR, TCRdb re-called the multiplex PCR reads, giving one row per CDR3 protein. Among more than 300,000 distinct CDR3 sequences listed, approximately 18% were seen once. Sequenced input: peripheral blood. The receptors here all came from an adult woman with stable Graves' hyperthyroidism.

This clonotype has a count of ten or more. The germline gene is not matched at one end of the junction; a read error may be the cause. The rearrangement links TRBV28 to TRBJ2-7; 15 nucleotides line up with TRBD2. The CDR3 totals 14 residues. Germline values: CDR1 MDHEN, CDR2 SYDVKM. CDR3 sequence (DNA): TGTGCCAGCAGCCGTTCCGGGACTAGCGGGAGGCCGAATTTC. This gives the protein CASSRSGTSGRPNF.

This clonotype has a count of ten or more. The chain uses TRBV5-1 and TRBJ2-7, with 8 bases that match TRBD1. Trimming at V came to 1 base and at J to 13 bases, leaving 10 bases not matched to a gene. The CDR3 is 13 residues long. Germline V gives CDR1 SGHRS, CDR2 YFSETQ. The CDR3 region is CASSLFLGPGGYF. The DNA of the CDR3 is TGCGCCAGCAGCTTGTTTCTTGGACCAGGGGGCTACTTC.